This TCR beta chain emerged from a study of blood T cell repertoires in COVID-19. Study background: Material from acute and convalescent COVID-19 was sourced from the United States, Italy and Spain. T cells, B-cell-depleted T cells, or PBMCs supplied cDNA or gDNA.

Original analysis: By means of reference gene primer amplification, nucleated cell counts were estimated. TCRdb's copy holds only in-frame clones and misses some; the assay was immunoSEQ multiplex PCR. V and J calls and clone size come straight from that table; D and trimming were deduced from the DNA. The table records 200,000 to 250,000 clones, roughly 80% of them present only once. CDR3 length: 18 amino acids. CDR1 KGHDR and CDR2 SFDVKD come from the germline V gene. V was pared by 6 bases and J by 0 bases, with 20 bases between. The specimen sequenced was peripheral blood. This clonotype was obtained from a woman aged 40 to 50 with active or convalescent COVID-19. This chain connects TRBV24-1 to TRBJ1-5; D unclear. CDR3 in amino acids: CATSLKVWVGISNQPQHF. CDR3 nucleotide sequence: TGTGCCACCAGTCTCAAGGTCTGGGTCGGGATTAGCAATCAGCCCCAGCATTTT.